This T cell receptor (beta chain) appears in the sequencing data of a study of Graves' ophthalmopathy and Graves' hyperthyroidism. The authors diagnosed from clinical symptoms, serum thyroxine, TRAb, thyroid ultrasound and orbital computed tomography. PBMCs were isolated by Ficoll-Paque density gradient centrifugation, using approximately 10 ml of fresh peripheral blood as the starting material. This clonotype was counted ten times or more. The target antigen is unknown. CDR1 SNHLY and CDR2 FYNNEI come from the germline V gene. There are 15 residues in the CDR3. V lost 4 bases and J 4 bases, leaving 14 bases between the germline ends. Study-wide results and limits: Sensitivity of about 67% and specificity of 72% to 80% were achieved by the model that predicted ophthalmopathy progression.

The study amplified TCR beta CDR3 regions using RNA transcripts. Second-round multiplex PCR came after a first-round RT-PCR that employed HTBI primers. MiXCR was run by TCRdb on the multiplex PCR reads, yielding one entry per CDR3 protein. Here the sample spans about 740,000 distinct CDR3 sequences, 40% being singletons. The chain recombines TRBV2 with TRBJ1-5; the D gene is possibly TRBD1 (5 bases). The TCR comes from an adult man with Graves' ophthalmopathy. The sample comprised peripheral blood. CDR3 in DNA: TGTGCCAGCAGTGCCTCCGGGACGGCGAATCAGCCCCAGCATTTT. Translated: CASSASGTANQPQHF.